The 27 T cell receptor beta chains below were found in one sample sequenced in a study of regulatory T cells in long-lasting Graves disease. According to the study, TCR beta libraries were built with iRepertoire HTBI primers and CDR3-region Arm-PCR. One entry per CDR3 protein results from TCRdb running MiXCR on the multiplex PCR reads. The sample consists of 700,000 or so distinct CDR3 sequences, 30% of them appearing once. Indicated time point: persistent/refractory GD, antithyroid drugs over 5 years with positive TRAb. Isolated PBMC RNA provided the starting material for the TCR library. The input for sequencing was peripheral blood mononuclear cells (PBMCs), taken when the disease was refractory, from a patient treated with antithyroid drugs. These receptors were collected from a female donor with Graves disease.

There are a few counts of this clonotype. The gene calls are TRBV5-1 and TRBJ1-1, with a possible D match to TRBD1 (5 bases). The length of the CDR3 is 18 residues. V lost 0 bases and J lost 0, with 18 bases in between. Germline V gives CDR1 SGHRS, CDR2 YFSETQ. The DNA of the CDR3 is TGCGCCAGCAGCTTGGGGGGGGTGCTGATGTACATGAACACTGAAGCTTTCTTT. Protein: CASSLGGVLMYMNTEAFF.

This clonotype was found many times. V is TRBV11-2 and J is TRBJ2-6; 9 bases align to TRBD1. The CDR3 is 17 residues long. Trimming at V came to 4 bases and at J to 2 bases, leaving 6 bases not matched to a gene. The germline gives CDR1 SGHAT, CDR2 FQNNGV. CDR3 protein: CASSSRTGEAGANVLTF. CDR3 DNA sequence: TGTGCCAGCAGCTCCCGGACAGGGGAAGCTGGGGCCAACGTCCTGACTTTC.

This clonotype has only a few counts. This chain uses TRBV20-1 with TRBJ1-2; D call uncertain. CDR1 is DFQATT and CDR2 is SNEGSKA in the germline V gene (reference sequence). The CDR3 loop spans 13 amino acids. This CDR3 reads CSALPKEPYGYTF. In DNA, the CDR3 is TGCAGCGCCCTTCCGAAGGAGCCCTATGGCTACACCTTC.

In its sample, this clonotype was seen a few times. A read error may produce the germline difference seen at one junction end. The gene calls are TRBV6-2 or TRBV6-3 and TRBJ1-1; 9 bases fit TRBD1. Germline assignment: CDR1 MNHEY and CDR2 SVGEGT. The CDR3 is 14 residues long. CDR3 in amino acids: CAISGDRGDTEAFF. CDR3 bases: TGTGCCATCAGTGGCGACAGGGGGGACACTGAAGCTTTCTTT.

This clonotype was seen repeatedly, ten times or more. This chain joins TRBV27 and TRBJ1-6, with D hard to call. The germline V gene has CDR1 MNHEY and CDR2 SMNVEV (reference sequence). The CDR3 is 13 residues long. V shed 2 bases and J shed 7 bases, with 6 bases lying between them. The CDR3 DNA reads as TGTGCCAGCAGTTTAGGGGTCAATTCACCCCTCCACTTT. This codes for CASSLGVNSPLHF.

This clonotype was seen more than once but under ten times. The chain couples TRBV28 to TRBJ1-4, with D hard to call. V shed 3 bases and J shed 8 bases, with 4 bases lying between them. This CDR3 comprises 11 residues. Germline lookup yields CDR1 MDHEN and CDR2 SYDVKM. CDR3 DNA sequence: TGTGCCAGCAGTTTTTCAGAAAAACTGTTTTTT. Translating it yields CASSFSEKLFF.

Regarding this clonotype: This may arise from a read error, as a much more abundant clone is one base away. The gene calls are TRBV6-9 and TRBJ1-1; D is ambiguous. Germline CDR1 is MNHGY and CDR2 is SVAAGI. CDR3 size: 14 residues. The V end lost 3 bases, the J end lost 7 bases, and 15 bases lay between the germline ends. Written as DNA, the CDR3 is TGTGCCAGCAGTTACCTCGCCAGGAGCAATGAAGCTTTCTTT. It is translated as CASSYLARSNEAFF.

The rearrangement joins TRBV9 to TRBJ1-3; TRBD1 might be the D (6 bases). CDR3 size: 15 residues. CDR1 is SGDLS and CDR2 is YYNGEE in the germline V gene. V dropped 4 bases and J dropped 2 bases, with 13 bases sitting between them. The CDR3 sequence is CASSTRTAAGNTIYF. DNA of the CDR3: TGTGCCAGCAGCACTCGGACAGCCGCTGGAAACACCATATATTTT.

Only a few counts were recorded for this clonotype. This chain connects TRBV6-2 or TRBV6-3 to TRBJ1-2; D is unresolved. CDR1 is MNHEY, CDR2 SVGEGT, per germline. The CDR3 is made up of 13 amino acids. V was pared by 5 bases and J by 7 bases, with 14 bases between. CDR3 nucleotides: TGTGCCAGCAGTGGTTCTTATAGTCCTGGCTACACCTTC. Translation gives CASSGSYSPGYTF.

The chain recombines TRBV28 with TRBJ1-4; D remains ambiguous. V was cut by 8 bases and J by 8 bases, with 9 bases left in between. The CDR3 consists of 11 residues. CDR1 and CDR2 from the germline V gene are MDHEN and SYDVKM. The CDR3 coding sequence is TGTGCCAGCGGCTCCTACGAAAAACTGTTTTTT. This sequence encodes CASGSYEKLFF.

Many counts were recorded for this clonotype. This chain joins TRBV28 and TRBJ1-2; maybe TRBD1 (5 bases). V was shortened by 4 bases and J by 6 bases, with 9 bases between the two germline ends. Per the germline V gene, CDR1 is MDHEN and CDR2 is SYDVKM. The CDR3 sequence is 12 residues long. Here the CDR3 reads CASSSGLDGYTF. CDR3 DNA: TGTGCCAGCAGTTCAGGGTTGGATGGCTACACCTTC.

This clonotype was detected only once. This CDR3 fails to terminate in the conserved phenylalanine or tryptophan, so it likely reflects a read error. This sequence joins TRBV28 and TRBJ2-7, with 11 bases matching TRBD2. V dropped 1 base and J dropped 10; count of bases not matched to a gene: 12. The CDR3 runs 16 residues. Per the germline V gene, CDR1 is MDHEN and CDR2 is SYDVKM. The CDR3 DNA sequence: TGTGCCAGCAGTTTATTGACCCCGACTAGCGGGACGGAACAGTACCTC. Protein: CASSLLTPTSGTEQYL.

V gene TRBV4-1 combines with J gene TRBJ2-4; TRBD1 is a possible D gene (6 bases). The CDR3 sequence is 14 residues long. Germline V gene data show CDR1 as MGHRA and CDR2 as YSYEKL. Trimming stripped 3 bases from V and 9 bases from J, with 15 bases between. In nucleotides, the CDR3 is TGCGCCAGCAGCCAGGGGGCTACCCCCACCATTCAGTACTTC. The encoded protein is CASSQGATPTIQYF.

This clonotype was picked up many times. One end of the junction does not line up with germline, which may come from a read error. V usage is TRBV5-1 and J usage is TRBJ1-2; D is unclear. The germline gives CDR1 SGHRS, CDR2 YFSETQ. CDR3 length: 14 residues. This CDR3 is CASSLDGSNYGYTF. The DNA for the CDR3 is TGTGCCAGCAGCCTGGACGGTTCGAACTATGGCTACACCTTC.

The sample holds many counts of this clonotype. The chain is built from TRBV20-1 and TRBJ1-1, with unresolved D. The CDR3 length is 13 residues. Deletions cut 6 bases from V and 5 bases from J, with 16 bases between. Germline values: CDR1 DFQATT, CDR2 SNEGSKA (reference sequence). CDR3: CSASDLGKTEAFF. The CDR3 DNA sequence: TGCAGTGCATCCGACCTGGGGAAGACTGAAGCTTTCTTT.

Regarding this clonotype: Being one base from a much bigger clone, this may be a read error. The conserved phenylalanine or tryptophan normally closing the CDR3 is absent here, so this likely arose from a read error. The V and J genes are TRBV6-1 and TRBJ1-6; TRBD1 might be the D (6 bases). Per the germline V gene, CDR1 is MNHNS and CDR2 is SASEGT. V lost 3 bases and J lost 9, with 12 bases in between. CDR3 length: 14 residues. CDR3 sequence reads: CASSEDSSSSPLHS. CDR3 nucleotide sequence: TGTGCCAGCAGTGAGGACAGTTCGAGTTCACCCCTCCACTCT.

Comment on this clonotype: A much larger clone lies a single base off, so this may be a read error. This likely comes from a read error, as the CDR3 has no conserved phenylalanine or tryptophan at its end. The chain couples TRBV7-3 to TRBJ1-6; 9 bases are shared with TRBD1. The trim removed 5 bases at V and 9 bases at J, leaving 5 bases unmatched. CDR3 length equals 14 residues. Germline CDR1 reads SGHTA; CDR2 reads FQGTGA. This CDR3 reads CASSLGTGSSPLHS. CDR3 coding DNA: TGTGCCAGCAGCCTTGGGACAGGGAGTTCACCCCTCCACTCT.

This clonotype occurred a few times. V usage is TRBV20-1 and J usage is TRBJ1-1, with TRBD1 matching over 7 bases. J gave up 1 base and V 0 bases, and 11 bases lay outside the gene matches. Germline CDR1 is DFQATT and CDR2 is SNEGSKA (reference sequence). The CDR3 has 17 amino acids. The CDR3 sequence is CSAREGGRGIGNTEAFF. CDR3 DNA: TGCAGTGCTAGAGAAGGGGGCAGGGGGATAGGGAACACTGAAGCTTTCTTT.

There are many counts of this clonotype. This chain links TRBV12-3 or TRBV12-4 with TRBJ2-5; 8 bases fit TRBD1. The CDR3 runs 15 residues. The V and J ends lost 5 bases and 0 bases, in that order; junction bases with no gene match: 5. The CDR3 region is CASSRYRGYQETQYF. In DNA, the CDR3 is TGTGCCAGCAGTAGATACAGGGGGTACCAAGAGACCCAGTACTTC.

This clonotype was observed a few times. The chain couples TRBV7-9 to TRBJ1-2, with 7 bases that match TRBD1. With V trimmed by 0 bases and J by 6 bases, 7 bases remained unmatched. This CDR3 is 15 amino acids long. Germline assignment: CDR1 SEHNR and CDR2 FQNEAQ (reference sequence). This CDR3 is CASSLAKQGRNGYTF. In DNA, the CDR3 is TGTGCCAGCAGCTTAGCGAAACAGGGGAGGAATGGCTACACCTTC.

On this clonotype itself: This sequence may be a read error, since a much larger clone differs from it by one base. V usage is TRBV12-3 or TRBV12-4 and J usage is TRBJ1-2; the D gene is possibly TRBD1 (5 bases). Trimming took 3 bases from V and 7 from J, leaving 15 bases between them. The CDR3 runs 14 residues. CDR3 sequence (DNA): TGTGCCAGCAGTTTTCTCGGGGGGAGTAGTGGCTACACCTTC. Translated: CASSFLGGSSGYTF.

The chain employs TRBV20-1 and TRBJ1-6, with D maybe TRBD1 (6 bases). V was shortened by 0 bases and J by 7 bases, with 16 bases between the two germline ends. CDR1 and CDR2 (germline): DFQATT, SNEGSKA (reference sequence). CDR3 size: 16 residues. The CDR3 sequence: CSARDRIGGRNSPLHF. CDR3 in DNA: TGCAGTGCTAGAGATCGGATCGGGGGGCGGAATTCACCCCTCCACTTT.

In this sample, this clonotype turned up many times. CDR3 amino acids: CASSEAQGNQPQHF. The CDR3, as DNA: TGTGCCAGCAGTGAAGCACAGGGAAATCAGCCCCAGCATTTT. The chain is built from TRBV2 and TRBJ1-5, with D possibly matching TRBD1 (6 bases). Germline values: CDR1 SNHLY, CDR2 FYNNEI. The CDR3 is made up of 14 amino acids. V was clipped by 0 bases and J by 4 bases, with 7 bases between them.

This clonotype was seen many times. The chain recombines TRBV11-2 with TRBJ2-5, with 11 bases fitting TRBD2. Germline assignment: CDR1 SGHAT and CDR2 FQNNGV. With 4 bases clipped from V and 5 bases from J, the junction kept 6 bases outside the gene matches. The CDR3 covers 15 residues. The CDR3 DNA is TGTGCCAGCAGCTCACTAGCGGGGGACGGGGAGACCCAGTACTTC. It is translated as CASSSLAGDGETQYF.

This CDR3 reads CASSRYVTPNLLYEQYF. Here the CDR3 DNA reads TGTGCCAGCAGCCGCTATGTGACACCGAATCTTCTCTACGAGCAGTACTTC. The chain employs TRBV14 and TRBJ2-7, with unresolved D. The germline gives CDR1 SGHDN, CDR2 FVKESK. The CDR3 runs 17 residues. Trimming removed 4 bases from V and 3 bases from J, with 22 bases in between.

This chain joins TRBV28 and TRBJ1-5, with 8 bases identical to TRBD1. Germline V gives CDR1 MDHEN, CDR2 SYDVKM. CDR3 size: 13 residues. With 5 bases clipped from V and 9 bases from J, the junction kept 6 bases outside the gene matches. As DNA, the CDR3 is TGTGCCAGCAGTAAACAGGGGGGTCGGCCCCAGCATTTT. This sequence encodes CASSKQGGRPQHF.

The chain carries TRBV11-2 and TRBJ2-5; D unresolved. The CDR3 consists of 15 residues. Trimming removed 1 base from V and 4 bases from J, with 13 bases in between. Germline assignment: CDR1 SGHAT and CDR2 FQNNGV. As DNA, the CDR3 is TGTGCCAGCAGCTTAGGGAACAGTAGCCGAGAGACCCAGTACTTC. It encodes CASSLGNSSRETQYF.